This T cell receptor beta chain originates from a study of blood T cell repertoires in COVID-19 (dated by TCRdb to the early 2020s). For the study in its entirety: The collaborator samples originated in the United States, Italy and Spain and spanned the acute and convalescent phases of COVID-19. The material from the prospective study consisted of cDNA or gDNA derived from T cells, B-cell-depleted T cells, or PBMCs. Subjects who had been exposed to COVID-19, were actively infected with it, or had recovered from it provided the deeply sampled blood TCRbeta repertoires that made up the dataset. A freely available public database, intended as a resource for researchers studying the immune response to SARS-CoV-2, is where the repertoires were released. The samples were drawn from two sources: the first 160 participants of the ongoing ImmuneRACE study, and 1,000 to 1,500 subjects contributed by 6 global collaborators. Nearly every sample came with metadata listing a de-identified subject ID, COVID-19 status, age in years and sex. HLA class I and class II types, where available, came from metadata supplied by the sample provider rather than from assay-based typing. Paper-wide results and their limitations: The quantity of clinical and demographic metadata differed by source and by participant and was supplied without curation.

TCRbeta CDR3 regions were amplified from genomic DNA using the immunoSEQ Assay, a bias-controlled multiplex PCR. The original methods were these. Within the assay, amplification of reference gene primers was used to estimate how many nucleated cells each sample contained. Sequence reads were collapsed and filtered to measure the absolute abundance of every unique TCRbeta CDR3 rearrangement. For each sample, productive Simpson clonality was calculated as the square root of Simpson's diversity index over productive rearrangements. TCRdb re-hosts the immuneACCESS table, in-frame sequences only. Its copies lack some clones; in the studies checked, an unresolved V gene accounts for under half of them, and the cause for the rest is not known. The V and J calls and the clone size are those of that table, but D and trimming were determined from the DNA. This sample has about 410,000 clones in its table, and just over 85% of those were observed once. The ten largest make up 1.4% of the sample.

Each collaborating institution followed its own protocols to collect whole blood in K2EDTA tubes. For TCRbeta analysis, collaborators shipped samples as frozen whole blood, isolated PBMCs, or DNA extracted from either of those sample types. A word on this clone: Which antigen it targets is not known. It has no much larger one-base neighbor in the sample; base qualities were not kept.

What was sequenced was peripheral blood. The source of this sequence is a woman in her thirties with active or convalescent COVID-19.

At the DNA level, the sequence is TGCGCCAGCAGCTTGCAGGGGAAGACTGGAAACACCATATATTTT. Its protein product is CASSLQGKTGNTIYF. The receptor chain draws on TRBV5-1 and TRBJ1-3; possibly the D gene is TRBD1, per 6 matching bases. The V end loses 1 base and the J end loses 2 bases, and a stretch of 10 bases separates them. The CDR1 and CDR2 encoded by the germline V gene are SGHRS and YFSETQ. The CDR3 holds 15 amino acids from the cysteine to the phenylalanine. Only CDR3 DNA remains: 45 bases, in frame from the first base.